This T cell receptor beta chain was profiled in a study of CD8 T cells in ankylosing spondylitis. Study results and caveats: What appeared characteristic of ankylosing spondylitis blood was a TCR beta motif of several highly homologous variants.

TCRdb reprocessed the 5' RACE reads via MiXCR and lists one record per CDR3 protein. The table includes around 770,000 distinct CDR3 sequences, around 20% detected once. The CDR3 consists of 13 residues. The V gene's germline CDR1 is SGHDN and CDR2 FVKESK. The V segment lost 6 bases and the J segment 7 bases; nucleotides outside the gene matches: 3. Concerning this clonotype itself: Its antigen remains unidentified.

V gene TRBV14 combines with J gene TRBJ2-1, with TRBD1 matching over 10 bases. The sample taken for sequencing was blood, either unsorted or a sorted T cell fraction (not recorded which). This sequence was found in a male donor with ankylosing spondylitis. The CDR3 coding sequence is TGTGCCAGCAGTGAGGGACAGGGGAATGAGCAGTTCTTC. This translates into CASSEGQGNEQFF.